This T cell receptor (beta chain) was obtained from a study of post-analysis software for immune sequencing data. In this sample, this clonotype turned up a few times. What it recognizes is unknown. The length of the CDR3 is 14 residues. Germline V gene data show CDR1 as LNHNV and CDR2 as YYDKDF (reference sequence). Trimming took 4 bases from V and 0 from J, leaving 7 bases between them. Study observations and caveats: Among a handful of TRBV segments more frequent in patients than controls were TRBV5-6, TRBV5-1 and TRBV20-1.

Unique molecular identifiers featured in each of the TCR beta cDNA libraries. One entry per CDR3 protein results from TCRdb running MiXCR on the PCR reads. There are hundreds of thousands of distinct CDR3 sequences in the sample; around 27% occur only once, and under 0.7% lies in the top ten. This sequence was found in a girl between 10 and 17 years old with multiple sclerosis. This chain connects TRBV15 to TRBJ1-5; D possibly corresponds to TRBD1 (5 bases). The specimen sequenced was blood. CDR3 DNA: TGTGCCACCAGCACCACAGGTAGCAATCAGCCCCAGCATTTT. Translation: CATSTTGSNQPQHF. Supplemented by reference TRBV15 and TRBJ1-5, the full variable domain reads DAMVIQNPRYQVTQFGKPVTLSCSQTLNHNVMYWYQQKSSQAPKLLFHYYDKDFNNEADTPDNFQSRRPNTSFCFLDIRSPGLGDTAMYLCATSTTGSNQPQHFGDGTRLSIL.